Each of the 21 T cell receptor beta chains below was sequenced from the same sample in a study of T cells after yellow fever vaccination. MiXCR was run by TCRdb on the 5' RACE reads, yielding one entry per CDR3 protein. Here the sample spans around 550,000 distinct CDR3 sequences, less than 20% being singletons. The material sequenced was PBMCs, taken 15 days after the yellow fever booster vaccination. The receptor set was obtained from a man aged 25-45 years who received the YFV17D yellow fever vaccine.

This clonotype turned up a few times. The chain links TRBV5-1 to TRBJ2-5; TRBD1 aligns across 7 bases. Germline CDR1 SGHRS, CDR2 YFSETQ. CDR3 length: 15 amino acids. Trimming cost V 2 bases and J 3 bases; bases outside gene matches: 7. The CDR3 loop is CASSLRQGFEETQYF. CDR3 in DNA: TGCGCCAGCAGCTTACGACAGGGTTTTGAAGAGACCCAGTACTTC.

J is TRBJ2-7 and V is TRBV20-1; 9 bases agree with TRBD1. This CDR3 comprises 14 residues. The junction had 9 bases not matched to a gene; V was cut back by 3 bases and J by 6 bases. Germline CDR1 is DFQATT and CDR2 is SNEGSKA (reference sequence). This chain's CDR3 is CSASKGQGVSEQYF. The CDR3 DNA is TGCAGTGCTAGCAAGGGACAGGGAGTCAGCGAGCAGTACTTC.

The chain combines TRBV7-6 with TRBJ2-2; 8 nucleotides match TRBD2. CDR3 length equals 18 residues. Trimming at V came to 3 bases and at J to 4 bases, leaving 13 bases not matched to a gene. The germline gives CDR1 SGHVS, CDR2 FNYEAQ. DNA for the CDR3: TGTGCCAGCAGCTTCAACGCCCTGTCTAGCGGGTTCACCGGGGAGCTGTTTTTT. This encodes CASSFNALSSGFTGELFF.

J is TRBJ2-7 and V is TRBV28; TRBD1 matches 7 bases. Germline values: CDR1 MDHEN, CDR2 SYDVKM. V dropped 5 bases and J dropped 2; count of bases not matched to a gene: 6. The CDR3 runs to 14 residues. The CDR3 DNA reads as TGTGCCAGCAGTCCGATCGGGACAGCCTACGAGCAGTACTTC. It yields the protein CASSPIGTAYEQYF.

This clonotype has only a few counts. The chain employs TRBV20-1 and TRBJ2-2, with unresolved D. Trimming left V 6 bases short and J 3 bases short, with 17 bases between. CDR1 and CDR2 (germline): DFQATT, SNEGSKA (reference sequence). The CDR3 is 15 amino acids. Here the CDR3 DNA reads TGCAGTGCCCCCAGAGATTCCGTGTACACCGGGGAGCTGTTTTTT. Residues: CSAPRDSVYTGELFF.

This sequence joins TRBV24-1 and TRBJ2-5; no reliable D call. The V gene lost 1 base and the J gene lost 2 bases, with 10 bases spanning the gap. The germline V gene has CDR1 KGHDR and CDR2 SFDVKD. The CDR3 runs 15 residues. CDR3 protein: CATSDLWAEQETQYF. Written as DNA, the CDR3 is TGTGCCACCAGTGATTTATGGGCAGAACAAGAGACCCAGTACTTC.

J is TRBJ2-7 and V is TRBV11-2; D is possibly TRBD2 (6 bases). The V and J ends lost 0 bases and 0 bases respectively, with 18 bases between them. This CDR3 is built from 18 residues. The germline CDR1 and CDR2 sequences are SGHAT and FQNNGV. CDR3 in amino acids: CASSLEVIRGTASYEQYF. As DNA, the CDR3 is TGTGCCAGCAGCTTAGAGGTTATACGCGGGACCGCCTCCTACGAGCAGTACTTC.

V and J are TRBV19 and TRBJ2-2; D is undetermined. Per germline, CDR1 LNHDA and CDR2 SQIVND (reference sequence). CDR3 length: 14 amino acids. Between the trimmed V and J ends, which lost 2 bases and 4 bases, there was a span of 8 bases. The CDR3 loop is CASSISVPTGELFF. Written as DNA, the CDR3 is TGTGCCAGTAGTATATCGGTACCCACCGGGGAGCTGTTTTTT.

In its sample, this clonotype was seen a few times. The rearrangement joins TRBV4-3 to TRBJ2-2; either TRBD1 or TRBD2 may fit D (5 bases each). Trimming took 2 bases from V and 1 from J, leaving 8 bases between them. Germline CDR1 and CDR2: LGHNA and YSLEER. The CDR3 loop spans 15 amino acids. CDR3 sequence reads: CASSQRGLNTGELFF. The CDR3, as DNA: TGCGCCAGCAGCCAACGGGGCTTGAACACCGGGGAGCTGTTTTTT.

A single count supports this clonotype. The chain employs TRBV4-3 and TRBJ2-5; 10 nucleotides line up with TRBD1. The CDR3 runs 16 residues. The germline V gene encodes CDR1 LGHNA and CDR2 YSLEER. V trimming: 4 bases; J trimming: 4 bases; junction bases outside the gene matches: 9. The CDR3 reads CASSLTRDRGLETQYF. CDR3 coding DNA: TGCGCCAGCAGCCTTACCCGGGACAGGGGCCTAGAGACCCAGTACTTC.

The J gene is TRBJ2-7, the V gene TRBV6-1, with 12 bases matching TRBD1. CDR3 length equals 16 residues. J gave up 0 bases and V 8 bases, and 8 bases lay outside the gene matches. Per the germline V gene, CDR1 is MNHNS and CDR2 is SASEGT. The CDR3 DNA sequence: TGTGCCAGCGGGGGACAGGGGGCGTCGAGCTCCTACGAGCAGTACTTC. This gives the protein CASGGQGASSSYEQYF.

This clonotype occurred a few times. This chain connects TRBV28 to TRBJ2-3; the D call may be TRBD1 or TRBD2 (5 bases each). CDR3 size: 15 residues. Germline CDR1 reads MDHEN; CDR2 reads SYDVKM. Deletions cut 2 bases from V and 8 bases from J, with 17 bases between. The CDR3 region is CASSLARDGSFTQYF. In DNA form, the CDR3 reads TGTGCCAGCAGTTTAGCCCGGGACGGCTCGTTTACGCAGTATTTT.

The gene calls are TRBV24-1 and TRBJ2-3; D might be TRBD2 (5 bases). The CDR3 runs to 13 residues. Trimming shortened V by 9 bases and J by 4 bases, and 13 bases separated the two germline ends. CDR1 is KGHDR and CDR2 is SFDVKD in the germline V gene. CDR3 nucleotide sequence: TGTGCCACCGAGGGAACGGTCGCAGATACGCAGTATTTT. Amino acid sequence: CATEGTVADTQYF.

The J gene is TRBJ2-3, the V gene TRBV7-2; possibly TRBD2 for D (7 bases). The V gene's germline CDR1 is SGHTA and CDR2 FQGNSA. CDR3 length equals 14 residues. Trimming left V 7 bases short and J 2 bases short, with 13 bases between. This CDR3 is CASKRGGTTDTQYF. DNA of the CDR3: TGTGCCAGCAAGAGGGGGGGGACCACAGATACGCAGTATTTT.

The chain joins TRBV20-1 to TRBJ2-5, with 7 bases identical to TRBD2. The CDR3 is 15 amino acids. The junction had 7 bases not matched to a gene; V was cut back by 3 bases and J by 0 bases. Germline assignment: CDR1 DFQATT and CDR2 SNEGSKA (reference sequence). The CDR3 DNA sequence: TGCAGTGCTAGGGACCTAGCGGCCTACCAAGAGACCCAGTACTTC. Translated: CSARDLAAYQETQYF.

The V gene is TRBV10-3, the J gene TRBJ2-1, with 12 bases that match TRBD2. CDR1 is ENHRY, CDR2 SYGVKD, per germline. The CDR3 sequence is 15 residues long. After removal of 4 bases from V and 5 bases from J, the junction contained 3 bases not matched to a gene. The CDR3 coding sequence is TGTGCCATCAGTGCTGGGACTAGCGGGCACAATGAGCAGTTCTTC. It specifies CAISAGTSGHNEQFF.

In its sample, this clonotype was seen a few times. The J gene is TRBJ2-7, the V gene TRBV30; D call uncertain. V gave up 2 bases and J gave up 9 bases, with 14 bases separating them. CDR3 length equals 12 residues. Germline V gene sequence: CDR1 GTSNPN, CDR2 SVGIG (reference sequence). The CDR3 nucleotides read TGTGCCTGGAGTTCCCCCCCGGTTAGGCAGTACTTC. Translated: CAWSSPPVRQYF. Supplemented by reference TRBV30 and TRBJ2-7, the full variable domain reads SQTIHQWPATLVQPVGSPLSLECTVEGTSNPNLYWYRQAAGRGLQLLFYSVGIGQISSEVPQNLSASRPQDRQFILSSKKLLLSDSGFYLCAWSSPPVRQYFGPGTRLTVT.

This clonotype was seen a few times. V usage is TRBV20-1 and J usage is TRBJ2-3; D might be TRBD2 (6 bases). V was pared by 5 bases and J by 5 bases, with 17 bases between. Germline CDR1 reads DFQATT; CDR2 reads SNEGSKA (reference sequence). The CDR3 covers 14 residues. Here the CDR3 reads CSAPPRAGRDTQYF. The CDR3 DNA sequence: TGCAGTGCTCCCCCTAGGGCGGGAAGAGATACGCAGTATTTT.

The chain links TRBV5-1 to TRBJ2-7, with TRBD2 matching over 8 bases. The CDR3 is 15 residues long. CDR1 SGHRS and CDR2 YFSETQ come from the germline V gene. J lost 2 bases, V lost 1 base, and 5 bases had no gene match. The CDR3 nucleotides are TGCGCCAGCAGCTTGCGGAGCGGGGGAGCCTACGAGCAGTACTTC. It is translated as CASSLRSGGAYEQYF.

The chain links TRBV5-6 to TRBJ2-2; D is uncertain. CDR1 is SGHDT and CDR2 is YYEEEE in the germline V gene. V was cut by 2 bases and J by 1 base, with 9 bases left in between. The CDR3 contains 15 residues. CDR3 protein: CASSFSAQNTGELFF. The CDR3 nucleotides are TGTGCCAGCAGCTTTTCAGCCCAGAACACCGGGGAGCTGTTTTTT. The variable domain in full, completed from reference TRBV5-6 and TRBJ2-2, reads DAGVTQSPTHLIKTRGQQVTLRCSPKSGHDTVSWYQQALGQGPQFIFQYYEEEERQRGNFPDRFSGHQFPNYSSELNVNALLLGDSALYLCASSFSAQNTGELFFGEGSRLTVL.

The chain uses TRBV7-2 and TRBJ2-3; 9 nucleotides line up with TRBD2. This CDR3 comprises 14 residues. Germline V gene data show CDR1 as SGHTA and CDR2 as FQGNSA. Trimming took 6 bases from V and 1 from J; bases not matched to a gene: 2. The chain's CDR3 is CASRKREGTDTQYF. In nucleotides, the CDR3 is TGTGCCAGCAGGAAGCGGGAGGGCACAGATACGCAGTATTTT.